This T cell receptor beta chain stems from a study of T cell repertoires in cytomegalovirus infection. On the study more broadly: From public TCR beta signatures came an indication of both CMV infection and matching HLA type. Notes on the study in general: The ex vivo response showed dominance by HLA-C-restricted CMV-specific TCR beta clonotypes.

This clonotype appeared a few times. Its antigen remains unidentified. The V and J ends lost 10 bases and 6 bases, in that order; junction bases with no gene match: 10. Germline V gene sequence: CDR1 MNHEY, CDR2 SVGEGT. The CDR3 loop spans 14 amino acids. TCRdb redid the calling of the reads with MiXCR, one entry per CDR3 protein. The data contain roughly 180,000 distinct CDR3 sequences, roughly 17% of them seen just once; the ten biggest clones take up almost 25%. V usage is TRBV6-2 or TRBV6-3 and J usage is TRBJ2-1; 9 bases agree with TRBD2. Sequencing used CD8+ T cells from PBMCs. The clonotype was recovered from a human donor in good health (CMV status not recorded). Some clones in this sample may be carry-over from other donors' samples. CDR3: CATSALAGLNEQFF. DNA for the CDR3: TGTGCCACCTCCGCTCTAGCGGGACTCAATGAGCAGTTCTTC.